This entry lists 19 T cell receptor beta chains sequenced from one sample in a study of blood T cell repertoires in COVID-19. The table came from immunoSEQ multiplex PCR; TCRdb's copy has only in-frame clones and leaves some out. The sample includes under 300,000 clones, around 86% of them seen just once. Sequencing used PBMCs or T cells enriched from blood (not recorded which). These receptors were collected from a woman aged 40-49 years who had recovered from COVID-19.

This clone was seen a handful of times. For the CDR3, the DNA is TGTGCCAGCCGCCAAGGCAGGGGGTTGGACTATGGCTACACCTTC. Translation: CASRQGRGLDYGYTF. The chain is built from TRBV6-5 and TRBJ1-2; 7 bases match TRBD1. The junction had 12 bases not matched to a gene; V was cut back by 8 bases and J by 3 bases. Germline V lookup: CDR1 MNHEY, CDR2 SVGAGI. The CDR3 sequence is 15 residues long.

The chain is built from TRBV2 and TRBJ1-1; D is unresolved. The germline CDR1 and CDR2 sequences are SNHLY and FYNNEI. Trimming removed 8 bases at V and 5 bases at J, with 9 bases between. The CDR3 runs to 11 residues. CDR3 in amino acids: CASALETEAFF. The DNA of the CDR3 is TGTGCCAGCGCCTTAGAAACTGAAGCTTTCTTT.

The chain has TRBV9 and TRBJ2-1; 14 nucleotides align to TRBD2. J was trimmed by 0 bases and V by 2 bases; bases with no gene match: 4. Germline CDR1 and CDR2: SGDLS and YYNGEE. This CDR3 has 18 residues. CDR3 loop: CASSVGLAGEDSYNEQFF. CDR3 DNA sequence: TGTGCCAGCAGCGTGGGACTAGCGGGAGAAGACTCCTACAATGAGCAGTTCTTC.

This clone was seen just once. V and J are TRBV5-1 and TRBJ2-1; D may be TRBD1 (6 bases). CDR1 and CDR2 (germline): SGHRS, YFSETQ. The CDR3 sequence is 17 residues long. V was trimmed by 4 bases and J by 0 bases, leaving 17 bases between them. CDR3 DNA sequence: TGCGCCAGCAGCCCCATACAGGGACCAAGCTCCTACAATGAGCAGTTCTTC. It is translated as CASSPIQGPSSYNEQFF.

The V call is TRBV4-1, the J call TRBJ2-5, with D tentatively TRBD2 (6 bases). V lost 0 bases and J lost 4, with 15 bases in between. Germline CDR1 is MGHRA and CDR2 is YSYEKL. The CDR3 is made up of 16 amino acids. CDR3 sequence reads: CASSQERRGGRETQYF. The CDR3 DNA reads as TGCGCCAGCAGCCAAGAAAGGAGAGGAGGGAGAGAGACCCAGTACTTC.

The chain links TRBV30 to TRBJ2-3; D not resolved. Germline V lookup: CDR1 GTSNPN, CDR2 SVGIG (reference sequence). Trimming cost V 5 bases and J 0 bases, with 15 bases left between them. CDR3 length equals 15 residues. The CDR3 DNA is TGTGCCTGGGGCTATCTAGACTCTAGCACAGATACGCAGTATTTT. It yields the protein CAWGYLDSSTDTQYF.

V usage is TRBV21-1 and J usage is TRBJ2-1; TRBD2 is taken as the D call from the table, unchecked against the DNA. TRBV21-1 is classified as a pseudogene. The CDR3 loop spans 13 amino acids. DNA for the CDR3: TGTGCCAGCAGCCAATCCCCGGCTCCTGCGGAGTTCTTC. Amino acid sequence: CASSQSPAPAEFF.

The chain combines TRBV29-1 with TRBJ1-5, with D unclear. Germline lookup yields CDR1 SQVTM and CDR2 ANQGSEA. This CDR3 comprises 9 residues. Trimming took off 5 bases at V and 7 bases at J, with 3 bases between the two ends. The CDR3 DNA is TGCAGCGTTCTCCAGCCCCAGCATTTT. As protein: CSVLQPQHF.

This clone was picked up one time. The rearrangement uses TRBV27 and TRBJ1-2; D gene ambiguous. This CDR3 has 13 residues. The V end was cut by 6 bases, the J end by 1 base, with 9 bases between. Looked up from germline, CDR1 is MNHEY and CDR2 is SMNVEV (reference sequence). The CDR3 bases are TGTGCCAGCAGGACAAGGCTTAACTATGGCTACACCTTC. Translating it yields CASRTRLNYGYTF.

V is TRBV9 and J is TRBJ2-7, with 12 bases fitting TRBD1. This CDR3 contains 15 residues. The trim removed 2 bases at V and 4 bases at J, leaving 4 bases unmatched. The V gene's germline CDR1 is SGDLS and CDR2 YYNGEE. CDR3 region: CASSVGGQGAYEQYF. In nucleotides, the CDR3 is TGTGCCAGCAGCGTGGGGGGACAGGGGGCTTACGAGCAGTACTTC.

This chain connects TRBV18 to TRBJ1-1; maybe TRBD1 (6 bases). The CDR3 covers 14 residues. Between the trimmed V and J ends, which lost 5 bases and 3 bases, there was a span of 13 bases. From germline, CDR1 is KGHSH and CDR2 LQKENI. In DNA, the CDR3 is TGTGCCAGCTCAGCCAGGGGTCTGTACACTGAAGCTTTCTTT. It encodes CASSARGLYTEAFF. The complete variable domain, with remaining parts taken from reference TRBV18 and TRBJ1-1, reads NAGVMQNPRHLVRRRGQEARLRCSPMKGHSHVYWYRQLPEEGLKFMVYLQKENIIDESGMPKERFSAEFPKEGPSILRIQQVVRGDSAAYFCASSARGLYTEAFFGQGTRLTVV.

The chain carries TRBV7-3 and TRBJ2-3; 7 bases are a match to TRBD2. Germline assignment: CDR1 SGHTA and CDR2 FQGTGA. The V segment lost 3 bases and the J segment 4 bases; nucleotides outside the gene matches: 16. The CDR3 is 18 residues long. The CDR3 DNA reads TGTGCCAGCAGCTTCGTTAGGGCTAGCGGCATGGAAGCAGATACGCAGTATTTT. Encoded protein: CASSFVRASGMEADTQYF.

CDR3 in amino acids: CASSARQGIFYGYTF. DNA of the CDR3: TGTGCCAGCAGCGCACGCCAGGGAATTTTTTATGGCTACACCTTC. V gene TRBV3-1 (or the pseudogene TRBV3-2) combines with J gene TRBJ1-2, with TRBD1 as a possible D gene (5 bases). In germline, CDR1 is LGHDT, CDR2 YNNKEL (reference sequence). V shed 5 bases and J shed 5 bases, with 18 bases lying between them. The CDR3 is made up of 15 amino acids.

This rearrangement joins TRBV7-9 to TRBJ2-1; 9 positions agree with TRBD1. The CDR3 has 15 amino acids. Germline V gene data show CDR1 as SEHNR and CDR2 as FQNEAQ (reference sequence). Trimming removed 3 bases from V and 7 bases from J; junction bases left unmatched: 7. This chain's CDR3 is CASSFGQGIINEQFF. The CDR3 nucleotides read TGTGCCAGCAGCTTCGGACAGGGGATCATAAATGAGCAGTTCTTC.

The rearrangement uses TRBV29-1 and TRBJ1-1, with D maybe TRBD1 (6 bases). This CDR3 is built from 13 residues. Trimming shortened V by 7 bases and J by 4 bases, and 16 bases separated the two germline ends. The germline CDR1 and CDR2 sequences are SQVTM and ANQGSEA. As DNA, the CDR3 is TGCAGCGCCACACAGGGTGAGGGCACTGAAGCTTTCTTT. Protein: CSATQGEGTEAFF.

This sequence joins TRBV2 and TRBJ1-1; no firm D call. Trimming left V 4 bases short and J 0 bases short, with 9 bases between. The CDR3 is 14 amino acids. Germline values: CDR1 SNHLY, CDR2 FYNNEI. The CDR3 region has the DNA TGTGCCAGCAGTGCCCAGACACTGAACACTGAAGCTTTCTTT. Translating it yields CASSAQTLNTEAFF.

This chain joins TRBV19 and TRBJ2-5, with 9 bases lining up with TRBD2. The CDR3 consists of 16 residues. Germline CDR1 is LNHDA and CDR2 is SQIVND (reference sequence). V dropped 3 bases and J dropped 2; count of bases not matched to a gene: 7. The CDR3 sequence is CASSIRAGGSQETQYF. DNA for the CDR3: TGTGCCAGTAGTATCAGGGCGGGGGGGTCACAAGAGACCCAGTACTTC.

This chain's CDR3 is CASSILGRSNYGYTF. CDR3 in DNA: TGTGCCAGTAGTATTCTGGGGAGATCTAACTATGGCTACACCTTC. The chain recombines TRBV19 with TRBJ1-2; D is unclear. The CDR3 covers 15 residues. Germline assignment: CDR1 LNHDA and CDR2 SQIVND (reference sequence). The V gene lost 3 bases and the J gene lost 0 bases, with 11 bases spanning the gap.

This chain links TRBV27 with TRBJ1-2; TRBD1 is a possible D gene (6 bases). Looked up from germline, CDR1 is MNHEY and CDR2 is SMNVEV (reference sequence). This CDR3 has 16 amino acids. V shed 0 bases and J shed 4 bases, with 15 bases lying between them. CDR3 nucleotide sequence: TGTGCCAGCAGTTTATCGAGTGGACAGTTCCTCTATGGCTACACCTTC. Translation: CASSLSSGQFLYGYTF.